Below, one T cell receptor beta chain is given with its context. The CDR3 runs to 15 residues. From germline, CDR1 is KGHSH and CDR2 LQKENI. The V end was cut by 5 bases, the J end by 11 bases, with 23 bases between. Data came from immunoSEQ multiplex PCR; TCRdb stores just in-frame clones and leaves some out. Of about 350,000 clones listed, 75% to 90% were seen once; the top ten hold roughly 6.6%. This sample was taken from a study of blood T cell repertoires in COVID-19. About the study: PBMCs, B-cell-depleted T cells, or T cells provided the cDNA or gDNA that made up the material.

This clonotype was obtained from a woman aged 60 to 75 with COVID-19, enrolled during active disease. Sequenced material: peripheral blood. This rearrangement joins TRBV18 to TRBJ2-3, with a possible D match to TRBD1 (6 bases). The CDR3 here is CASSEYRAQVGMQYF. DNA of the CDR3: TGTGCCAGCTCAGAGTACAGGGCCCAAGTCGGGATGCAGTATTTT.